The clone carrying this T cell receptor beta chain turned up a few times. No antigen is known for it. The record originates from a study of vaccination and CD4 T cells after COVID-19. Cultured CD4+ T-cell DNA underwent Oncomine TCR Beta short-read sequencing. Investigators isolated genomic DNA from cultured CD4+ T cells. Each CDR3 protein gets one entry after TCRdb re-called the PCR reads with MiXCR. The sample carries more than 7,500 distinct CDR3 sequences, just under 45% recorded once. Looked up from germline, CDR1 is LNHDA and CDR2 is SQIVND (reference sequence). The CDR3 is 15 residues long. The V end was cut by 5 bases, the J end by 1 base, with 15 bases between. Documented treatment: roughly 10-day PBMC culture with coronavirus spike peptide pools or control peptides (ViraFEST assay). The unexposed donor's CD4+ T cells were collected before the COVID-19 pandemic (2011-2018).

This clonotype was obtained from a human donor in good health. The gene calls are TRBV19 and TRBJ2-7, with TRBD1 as a possible D gene (5 bases). Specimen: CD4+ T cells from blood, cultured in vitro. For the CDR3, the DNA is TGTGCCAGTAGTTCAGGGAATGAAGGATCCTACGAGCAGTACTTC. It yields the protein CASSSGNEGSYEQYF.